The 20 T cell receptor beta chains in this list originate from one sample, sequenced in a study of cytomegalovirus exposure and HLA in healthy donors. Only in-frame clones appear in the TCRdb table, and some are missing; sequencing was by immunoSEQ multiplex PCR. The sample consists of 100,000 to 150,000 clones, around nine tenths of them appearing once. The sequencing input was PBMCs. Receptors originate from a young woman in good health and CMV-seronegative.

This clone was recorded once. DNA for the CDR3: TGTGCCAGCAGTTTTCCTCTACGTCGGGGGAGTAGACAGCCCCAGCATTTT. It encodes CASSFPLRRGSRQPQHF. J is TRBJ1-5 and V is TRBV28, with D maybe TRBD1 (5 bases). This CDR3 is built from 17 residues. Germline CDR1 is MDHEN and CDR2 is SYDVKM. The V gene lost 3 bases and the J gene lost 7 bases, with 22 bases spanning the gap.

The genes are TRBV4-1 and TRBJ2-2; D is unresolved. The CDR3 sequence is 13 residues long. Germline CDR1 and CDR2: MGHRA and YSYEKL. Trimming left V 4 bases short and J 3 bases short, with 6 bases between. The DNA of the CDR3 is TGCGCCAGCAGCCCCCGGGACACCGGGGAGCTGTTTTTT. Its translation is CASSPRDTGELFF.

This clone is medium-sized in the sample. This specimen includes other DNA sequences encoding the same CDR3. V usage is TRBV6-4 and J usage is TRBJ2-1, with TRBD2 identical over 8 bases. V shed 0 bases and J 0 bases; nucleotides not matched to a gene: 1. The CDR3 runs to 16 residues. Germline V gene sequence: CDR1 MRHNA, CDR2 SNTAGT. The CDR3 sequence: CASSDSGTSSYNEQFF. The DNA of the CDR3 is TGTGCCAGCAGTGACTCCGGGACTAGCTCCTACAATGAGCAGTTCTTC.

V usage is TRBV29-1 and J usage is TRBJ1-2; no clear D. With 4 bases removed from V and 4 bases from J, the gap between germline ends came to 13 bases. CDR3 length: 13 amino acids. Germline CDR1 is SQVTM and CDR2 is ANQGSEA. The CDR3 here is CSVVSRFGYGYTF. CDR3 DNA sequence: TGCAGCGTTGTCTCCAGGTTCGGCTATGGCTACACCTTC.

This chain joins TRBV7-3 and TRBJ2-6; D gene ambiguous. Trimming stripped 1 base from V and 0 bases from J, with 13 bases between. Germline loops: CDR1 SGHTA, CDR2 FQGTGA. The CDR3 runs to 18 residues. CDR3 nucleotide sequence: TGTGCCAGCAGCTTAAGGGCAGGTATACGCTCTGGGGCCAACGTCCTGACTTTC. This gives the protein CASSLRAGIRSGANVLTF. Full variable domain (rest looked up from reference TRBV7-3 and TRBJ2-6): GAGVSQTPSNKVTEKGKYVELRCDPISGHTALYWYRQSLGQGPEFLIYFQGTGAADDSGLPNDRFFAVRPEGSVSTLKIQRTERGDSAVYLCASSLRAGIRSGANVLTFGAGSRLTVL.

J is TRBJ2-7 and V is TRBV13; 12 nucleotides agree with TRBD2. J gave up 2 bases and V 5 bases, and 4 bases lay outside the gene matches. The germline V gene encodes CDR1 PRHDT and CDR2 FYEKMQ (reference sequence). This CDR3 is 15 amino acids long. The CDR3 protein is CASSILAGGAYEQYF. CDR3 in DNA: TGTGCCAGCAGCATTCTAGCGGGAGGGGCCTACGAGCAGTACTTC.

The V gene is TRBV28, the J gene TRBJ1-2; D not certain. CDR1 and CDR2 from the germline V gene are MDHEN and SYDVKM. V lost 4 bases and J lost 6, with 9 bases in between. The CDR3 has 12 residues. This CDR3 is CASSYTRNGYTF. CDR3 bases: TGTGCCAGCAGTTATACCAGGAATGGCTACACCTTC.

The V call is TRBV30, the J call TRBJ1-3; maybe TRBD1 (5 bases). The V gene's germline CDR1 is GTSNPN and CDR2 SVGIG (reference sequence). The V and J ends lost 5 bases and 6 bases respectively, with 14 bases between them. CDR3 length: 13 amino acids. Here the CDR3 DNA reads TGTGCCTGGTCCCCAGGGCTACTAAACACCATATATTTT. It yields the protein CAWSPGLLNTIYF.

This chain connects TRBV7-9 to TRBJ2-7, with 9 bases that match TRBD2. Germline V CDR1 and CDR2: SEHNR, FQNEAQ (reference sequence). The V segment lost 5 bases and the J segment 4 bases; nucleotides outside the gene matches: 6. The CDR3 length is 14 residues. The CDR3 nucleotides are TGTGCCAGCAGCGCCGGTAGCGGGGGATACGAGCAGTACTTC. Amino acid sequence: CASSAGSGGYEQYF.

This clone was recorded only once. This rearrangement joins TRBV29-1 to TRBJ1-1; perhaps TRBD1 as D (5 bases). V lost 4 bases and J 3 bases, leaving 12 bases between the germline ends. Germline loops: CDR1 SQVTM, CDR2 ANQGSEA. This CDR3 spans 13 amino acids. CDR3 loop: CSVVVRGDTEAFF. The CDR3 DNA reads TGCAGCGTTGTCGTGCGGGGCGACACTGAAGCTTTCTTT.

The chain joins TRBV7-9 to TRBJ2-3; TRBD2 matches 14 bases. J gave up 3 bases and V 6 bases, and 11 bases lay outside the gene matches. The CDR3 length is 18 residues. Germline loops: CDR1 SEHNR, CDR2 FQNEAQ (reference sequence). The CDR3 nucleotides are TGTGCCAGCAGAGTAATACCGGGACTAGCGGGAGTGACAGATACGCAGTATTTT. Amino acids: CASRVIPGLAGVTDTQYF.

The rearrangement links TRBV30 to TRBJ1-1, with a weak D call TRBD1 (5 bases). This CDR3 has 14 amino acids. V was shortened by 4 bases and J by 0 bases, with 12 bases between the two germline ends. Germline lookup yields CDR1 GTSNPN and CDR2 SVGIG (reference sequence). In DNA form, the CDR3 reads TGTGCCTGGACCCAGGGCTCCATGAACACTGAAGCTTTCTTT. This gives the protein CAWTQGSMNTEAFF.

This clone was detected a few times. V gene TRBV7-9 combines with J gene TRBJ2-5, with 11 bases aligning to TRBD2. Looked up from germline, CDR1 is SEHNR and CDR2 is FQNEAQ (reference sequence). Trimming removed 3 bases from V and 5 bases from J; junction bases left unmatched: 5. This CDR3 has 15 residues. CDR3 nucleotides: TGTGCCAGCAGCTTGGAGACTAGCGGGACGGAGACCCAGTACTTC. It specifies CASSLETSGTETQYF.

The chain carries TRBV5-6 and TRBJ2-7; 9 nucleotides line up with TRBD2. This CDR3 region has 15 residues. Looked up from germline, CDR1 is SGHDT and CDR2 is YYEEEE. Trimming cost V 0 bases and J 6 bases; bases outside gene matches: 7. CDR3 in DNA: TGTGCCAGCAGCTTGGGGGCGGGGGGGATCGCCGAGCAGTACTTC. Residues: CASSLGAGGIAEQYF.

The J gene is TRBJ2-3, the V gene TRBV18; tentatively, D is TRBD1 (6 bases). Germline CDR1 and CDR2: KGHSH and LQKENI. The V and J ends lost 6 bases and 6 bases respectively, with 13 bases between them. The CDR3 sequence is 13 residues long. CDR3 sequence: CASSPGEWDTQYF. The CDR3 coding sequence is TGTGCCAGCTCTCCAGGGGAGTGGGATACGCAGTATTTT.

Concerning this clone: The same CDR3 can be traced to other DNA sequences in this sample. CDR3 nucleotides: TGTGCCAGCAGTCCGGGGTACGAGCAGTACTTC. Translating it yields CASSPGYEQYF. V is TRBV27 and J is TRBJ2-7; tentative D call: TRBD2 (5 bases). CDR1 and CDR2 (germline): MNHEY, SMNVEV (reference sequence). Trimming took 5 bases from V and 4 from J, leaving 6 bases between them. The CDR3 runs 11 residues.

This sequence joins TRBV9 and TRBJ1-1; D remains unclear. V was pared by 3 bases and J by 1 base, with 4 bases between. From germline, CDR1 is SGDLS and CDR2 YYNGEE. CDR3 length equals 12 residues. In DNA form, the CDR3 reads TGTGCCAGCAGCGGTCGGAACACTGAAGCTTTCTTT. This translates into CASSGRNTEAFF.

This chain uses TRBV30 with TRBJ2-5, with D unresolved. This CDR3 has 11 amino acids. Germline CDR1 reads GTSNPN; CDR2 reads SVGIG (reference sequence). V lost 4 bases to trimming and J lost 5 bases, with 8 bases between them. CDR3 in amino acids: CAWTYSETQYF. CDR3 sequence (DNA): TGTGCCTGGACTTATTCTGAGACCCAGTACTTC.

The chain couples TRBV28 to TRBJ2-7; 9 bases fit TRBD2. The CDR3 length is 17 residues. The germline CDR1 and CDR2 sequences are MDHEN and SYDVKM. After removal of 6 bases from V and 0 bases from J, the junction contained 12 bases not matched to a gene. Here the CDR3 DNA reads TGTGCCAGCAGCTTAGGAATTGGAGCGGGGGGCTCCTACGAGCAGTACTTC. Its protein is CASSLGIGAGGSYEQYF.

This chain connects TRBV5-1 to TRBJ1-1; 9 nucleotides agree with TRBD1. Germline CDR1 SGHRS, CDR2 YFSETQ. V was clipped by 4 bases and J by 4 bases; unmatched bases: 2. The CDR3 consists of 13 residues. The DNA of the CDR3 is TGCGCCAGCAGCCCACAGGGGGCCACTGAAGCTTTCTTT. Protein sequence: CASSPQGATEAFF.